Listed below are T cell receptor beta chains from one sample, sequenced in a study of shared clonotypes between healthy human individuals. The repertoire was sequenced with immunoSEQ multiplex PCR; TCRdb's copy has only in-frame clones and lacks some. The data show around 690,000 clones, 90% seen once. Input material: memory CD8+ T cells from PBMCs. These receptors were obtained from a man between 18 and 29 years old in good health. Some clones in this sample may be carry-over from other donors' samples. CDR3s include the opening cysteine and the closing phenylalanine or tryptophan. A D gene is named only where the DNA matches it firmly. Only part of the rows carry a size: once, few, many, or a class if the clone is expanded.

size: -; J: TRBJ1-3; V: TRBV30; D: -; DNA: TGTGCCAGAAATCTCGGGGGGGCGCACGGAAACACCATATATTTT; CDR3: CARNLGGAHGNTIYF
size: few; J: TRBJ1-1; V: TRBV19; D: -; DNA: TGTGCCAGTAGTACCCCTAGATACTCGGCTGAAGCTTTCTTT; CDR3: CASSTPRYSAEAFF
size: -; J: TRBJ1-5; V: TRBV6-6; D: TRBD1; DNA: TGTGCCAGCAGCCCGACCCGGACAGGCACTCAGCCCCAGCATTTT; CDR3: CASSPTRTGTQPQHF
size: -; J: TRBJ1-5; V: TRBV7-2; D: -; DNA: TGTGCCAGCAGCTTAGGTAGGGCAGGGCACTATAGCAATCAGCCCCAGCATTTT; CDR3: CASSLGRAGHYSNQPQHF
size: -; J: TRBJ1-1; V: TRBV30; D: -; DNA: TGTGCCTGGAGTCTCACAGAGCGTGAAGCTTTCTTT; CDR3: CAWSLTEREAFF
size: -; J: TRBJ2-1; V: TRBV10-3; D: -; DNA: TGTGCCACCGCAGTGGGGATGGATGAGCAGTTCTTC; CDR3: CATAVGMDEQFF
size: -; J: TRBJ1-2; V: TRBV9; D: -; DNA: TGTGCCAGCAGCGTAGAGGGTATGGGGGGTAGTCGATATGGCTACACCTTC; CDR3: CASSVEGMGGSRYGYTF
size: -; J: TRBJ2-2; V: TRBV6-6; D: -; DNA: TGTGCCAGCAGTTACTATCCAGGTCACACCGGGGAGCTGTTTTTT; CDR3: CASSYYPGHTGELFF
size: -; J: TRBJ2-1; V: TRBV27; D: -; DNA: TGTGCCAGCAGTTTCTTCCAGGGTGAGCAGTTCTTC; CDR3: CASSFFQGEQFF
size: -; J: TRBJ1-6; V: TRBV7-8; D: TRBD1; DNA: TGTGCCAGCAGCTCCCCGGGTCGGGGGACAGGGAGGTCACCCCTCCACTTT; CDR3: CASSSPGRGTGRSPLHF
size: -; J: TRBJ2-1; V: TRBV5-4; D: -; DNA: TGTGCCAGCAGTTTCCTGCGGGCGTATCACAATGAGCAGTTCTTC; CDR3: CASSFLRAYHNEQFF
size: -; J: TRBJ2-5; V: TRBV4-2; D: -; DNA: TGTGCCAGCAGCCAAGTAGGCGGGGTACCGTACCAAGAGACCCAGTACTTC; CDR3: CASSQVGGVPYQETQYF
size: -; J: TRBJ1-2; V: TRBV5-4; D: -; DNA: TGTGCCAGCACGAAGACATTCTTGTCCTATGGCTACACCTTC; CDR3: CASTKTFLSYGYTF
size: -; J: TRBJ2-1; V: TRBV11-3; D: -; DNA: TGTGCCAGCAGCTTAGAATCGCCAGCCAATGAGCAGTTCTTC; CDR3: CASSLESPANEQFF
size: -; J: TRBJ2-7; V: TRBV27; D: TRBD1; DNA: TGTGCCAGCAGTCCCTACAGGGGTCACTCCTACGAGCAGTACTTC; CDR3: CASSPYRGHSYEQYF
size: -; J: TRBJ2-1; V: TRBV5-1; D: -; DNA: TGCGCCAGCAGCTGGGGAACTGGCAATGAGCAGTTCTTC; CDR3: CASSWGTGNEQFF
size: once; J: TRBJ2-3; V: TRBV29-1; D: -; DNA: TGCAGCGTGCGAACAGATACGCAGTATTTT; CDR3: CSVRTDTQYF
size: -; J: TRBJ1-2; V: TRBV29-1; D: -; DNA: TGCAGCGTTGGCGGGGAAATTGACGGCTACACCTTC; CDR3: CSVGGEIDGYTF
size: -; J: TRBJ2-2; V: TRBV28; D: TRBD2; DNA: TGTGCCAGCAGCTGGGGAGGGACCTGGGAGCTGTTTTTT; CDR3: CASSWGGTWELFF
size: -; J: TRBJ2-7; V: TRBV27; D: TRBD2; DNA: TGTGCCAGCAGTTTATCCCAGGGAGGGGACGAGCAGTACTTC; CDR3: CASSLSQGGDEQYF
size: once; J: TRBJ2-7; V: TRBV27; D: -; DNA: TGTGCCAGCAGTTTTCGGGCGGCCTACGAGCAGTACTTC; CDR3: CASSFRAAYEQYF
size: -; J: TRBJ2-3; V: TRBV7-2; D: -; DNA: TGTGCCAGCAGCCGGGACAGCACAGATACGCAGTATTTT; CDR3: CASSRDSTDTQYF
size: -; J: TRBJ2-3; V: TRBV27; D: -; DNA: TGCCCCAGACCTCGCTTACAACGGACGGGAGATGGCACAGATACGCAGTATTTT; CDR3: CPRPRLQRTGDGTDTQYF
size: -; J: TRBJ2-5; V: TRBV6-6; D: TRBD2; DNA: TGTGCCAGCAGACCGGGACTAGCGGGGGTACAAGAGACCCAGTACTTC; CDR3: CASRPGLAGVQETQYF
size: -; J: TRBJ2-7; V: TRBV11-2; D: -; DNA: TGTGCCAGCAGCCCCGGGGCCTTCTACGAGCAGTACTTC; CDR3: CASSPGAFYEQYF
size: -; J: TRBJ2-7; V: TRBV7-9; D: TRBD1; DNA: TGTGCCAGCAGCCCGGGGACAGGGAATGGTTACGAGCAGTACTTC; CDR3: CASSPGTGNGYEQYF
size: -; J: TRBJ2-1; V: TRBV5-6; D: -; DNA: TGTGCCAGCAGCTGGGGGCGGGACCCTTACAATGAGCAGTTCTTC; CDR3: CASSWGRDPYNEQFF
size: once; J: TRBJ2-3; V: TRBV28; D: -; DNA: TGTGCCAGCAGTTTAGGAGGATCAGATACGCAGTATTTT; CDR3: CASSLGGSDTQYF
size: -; J: TRBJ1-6; V: TRBV5-1; D: -; DNA: TGCGCCAGCAGCTTGGGAGGGACACCATCGGGTTCACCCCTCCACTTT; CDR3: CASSLGGTPSGSPLHF
size: -; J: TRBJ2-5; V: TRBV9; D: -; DNA: TGTGCCAGCAGCCGCAGCGGAATACAAGAGACCCAGTACTTC; CDR3: CASSRSGIQETQYF